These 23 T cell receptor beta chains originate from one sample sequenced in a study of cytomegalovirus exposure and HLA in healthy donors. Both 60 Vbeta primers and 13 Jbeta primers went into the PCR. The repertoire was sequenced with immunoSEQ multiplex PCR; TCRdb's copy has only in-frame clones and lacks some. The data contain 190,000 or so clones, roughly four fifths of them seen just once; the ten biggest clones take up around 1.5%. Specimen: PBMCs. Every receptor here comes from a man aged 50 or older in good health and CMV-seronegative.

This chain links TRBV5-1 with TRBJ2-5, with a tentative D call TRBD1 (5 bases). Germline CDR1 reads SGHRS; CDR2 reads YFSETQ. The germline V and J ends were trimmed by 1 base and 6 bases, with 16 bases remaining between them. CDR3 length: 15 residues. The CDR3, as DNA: TGCGCCAGCAGCTTGTCCCTGGGGCAGGGAAAGACCCAGTACTTC. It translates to CASSLSLGQGKTQYF.

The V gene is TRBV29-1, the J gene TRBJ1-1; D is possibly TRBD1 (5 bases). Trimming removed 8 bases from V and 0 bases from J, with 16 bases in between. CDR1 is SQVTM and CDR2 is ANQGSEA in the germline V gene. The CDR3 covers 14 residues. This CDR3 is CSHSIQAMNTEAFF. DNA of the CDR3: TGCAGCCACTCCATACAGGCCATGAACACTGAAGCTTTCTTT.

The CDR3 DNA sequence: TGTGCCAGCAGCTTGTACACCCAAGAGACCCAGTACTTC. This encodes CASSLYTQETQYF. The chain combines TRBV5-5 with TRBJ2-5; D gene unclear. The germline V gene encodes CDR1 SGHKS and CDR2 YYEKEE (reference sequence). V lost 1 base, J lost 1 base, and 5 bases lay in between. This CDR3 has 13 residues. The full variable domain, in which reference TRBV5-5 and TRBJ2-5 provide the parts outside the CDR3, is DAGVTQSPTHLIKTRGQQVTLRCSPISGHKSVSWYQQVLGQGPQFIFQYYEKEERGRGNFPDRFSARQFPNYSSELNVNALLLGDSALYLCASSLYTQETQYFGPGTRLLVL.

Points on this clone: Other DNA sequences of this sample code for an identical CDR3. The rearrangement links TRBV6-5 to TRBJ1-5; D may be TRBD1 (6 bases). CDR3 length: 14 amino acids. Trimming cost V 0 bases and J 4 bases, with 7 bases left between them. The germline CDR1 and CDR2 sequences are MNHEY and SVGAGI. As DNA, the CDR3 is TGTGCCAGCAGTTACTCCAGGGGAAATCAGCCCCAGCATTTT. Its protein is CASSYSRGNQPQHF.

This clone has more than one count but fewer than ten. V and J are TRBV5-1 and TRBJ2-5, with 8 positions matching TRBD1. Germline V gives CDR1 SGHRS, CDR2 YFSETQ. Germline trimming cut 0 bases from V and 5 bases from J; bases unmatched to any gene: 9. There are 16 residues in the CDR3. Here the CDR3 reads CASSLEGRGRLETQYF. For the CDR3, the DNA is TGCGCCAGCAGCTTGGAAGGCAGGGGGCGACTGGAGACCCAGTACTTC.

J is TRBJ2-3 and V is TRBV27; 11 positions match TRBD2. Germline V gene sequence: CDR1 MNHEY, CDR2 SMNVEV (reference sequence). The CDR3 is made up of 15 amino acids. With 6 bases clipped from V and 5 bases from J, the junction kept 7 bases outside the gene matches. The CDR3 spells CASSGLAGGVDTQYF. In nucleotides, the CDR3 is TGTGCCAGCAGCGGATTAGCGGGGGGGGTAGATACGCAGTATTTT.

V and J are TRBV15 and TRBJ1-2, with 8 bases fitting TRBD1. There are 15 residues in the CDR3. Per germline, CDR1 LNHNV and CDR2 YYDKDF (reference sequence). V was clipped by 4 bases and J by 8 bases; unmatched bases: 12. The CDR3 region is CATSKSGQGLGGYTF. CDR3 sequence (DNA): TGTGCCACCAGCAAATCCGGACAGGGCCTTGGGGGCTACACCTTC.

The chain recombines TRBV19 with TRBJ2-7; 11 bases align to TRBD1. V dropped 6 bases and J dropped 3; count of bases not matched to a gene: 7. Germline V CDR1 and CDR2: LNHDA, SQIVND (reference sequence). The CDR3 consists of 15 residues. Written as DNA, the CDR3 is TGTGCCAGTAGCCGGACCGGGACAGGGGGCTACGAGCAGTACTTC. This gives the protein CASSRTGTGGYEQYF.

The CDR3 loop reads CASTRQGTDTQYF. CDR3 nucleotide sequence: TGCGCCAGCACCCGACAGGGAACAGATACGCAGTATTTT. The V and J genes are TRBV4-1 and TRBJ2-3; 7 bases line up with TRBD1. CDR3 length: 13 residues. Germline CDR1 reads MGHRA; CDR2 reads YSYEKL. Losses at the gene ends were 7 bases for V and 3 bases for J; bases not matched to a gene: 4.

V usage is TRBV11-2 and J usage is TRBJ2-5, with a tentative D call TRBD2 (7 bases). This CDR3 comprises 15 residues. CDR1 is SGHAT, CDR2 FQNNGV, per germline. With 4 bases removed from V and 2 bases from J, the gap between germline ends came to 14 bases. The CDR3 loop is CASSWGGLAQETQYF. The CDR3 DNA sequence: TGTGCCAGCAGCTGGGGGGGGCTCGCACAAGAGACCCAGTACTTC.

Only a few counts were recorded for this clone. In nucleotides, the CDR3 is TGCGCCAGCAGCCAACAGACAGGTCTCAATCAGCCCCAGCATTTT. It translates to CASSQQTGLNQPQHF. V usage is TRBV4-3 and J usage is TRBJ1-5, with a possible D match to TRBD1 (6 bases). Germline loops: CDR1 LGHNA, CDR2 YSLEER. CDR3 length: 15 amino acids. V shed 2 bases and J shed 3 bases, with 11 bases lying between them.

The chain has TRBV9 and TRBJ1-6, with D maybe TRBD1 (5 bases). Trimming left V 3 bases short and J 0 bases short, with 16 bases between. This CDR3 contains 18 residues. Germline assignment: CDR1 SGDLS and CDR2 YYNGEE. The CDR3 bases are TGTGCCAGCAGCGCCGCCTCAGGGCCATCCTCCTATAATTCACCCCTCCACTTT. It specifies CASSAASGPSSYNSPLHF.

The CDR3 here is CASSLKGALFEQYF. The DNA for the CDR3 is TGTGCCAGCAGTTTAAAGGGGGCTCTATTCGAGCAGTACTTC. J is TRBJ2-7 and V is TRBV27; 7 nucleotides agree with TRBD1. This CDR3 has 14 residues. The trim removed 2 bases at V and 6 bases at J, leaving 7 bases unmatched. CDR1 MNHEY and CDR2 SMNVEV come from the germline V gene (reference sequence).

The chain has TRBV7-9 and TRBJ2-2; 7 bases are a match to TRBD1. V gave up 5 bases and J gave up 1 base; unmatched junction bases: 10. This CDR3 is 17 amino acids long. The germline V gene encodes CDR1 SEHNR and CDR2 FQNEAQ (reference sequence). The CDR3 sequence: CASSALPGTENTGELFF. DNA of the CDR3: TGTGCCAGCAGCGCCCTCCCGGGGACAGAGAACACCGGGGAGCTGTTTTTT.

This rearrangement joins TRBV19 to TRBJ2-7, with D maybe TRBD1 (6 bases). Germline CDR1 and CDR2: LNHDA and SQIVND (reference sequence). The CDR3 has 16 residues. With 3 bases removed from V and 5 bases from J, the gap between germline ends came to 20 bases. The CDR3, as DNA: TGTGCCAGTAGTATTTCTATCAGGGGTCCACCTCACGAGCAGTACTTC. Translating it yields CASSISIRGPPHEQYF. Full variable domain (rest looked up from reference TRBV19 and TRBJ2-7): DGGITQSPKYLFRKEGQNVTLSCEQNLNHDAMYWYRQDPGQGLRLIYYSQIVNDFQKGDIAEGYSVSREKKESFPLTVTSAQKNPTAFYLCASSISIRGPPHEQYFGPGTRLTVT.

CDR3 protein: CAISEGRGTYEQYF. The CDR3 DNA is TGTGCCATCAGTGAGGGACGGGGAACCTACGAGCAGTACTTC. The chain joins TRBV10-3 to TRBJ2-7; maybe TRBD2 (5 bases). V was pared by 2 bases and J by 2 bases, with 10 bases between. Per the germline V gene, CDR1 is ENHRY and CDR2 is SYGVKD. CDR3 length: 14 residues.

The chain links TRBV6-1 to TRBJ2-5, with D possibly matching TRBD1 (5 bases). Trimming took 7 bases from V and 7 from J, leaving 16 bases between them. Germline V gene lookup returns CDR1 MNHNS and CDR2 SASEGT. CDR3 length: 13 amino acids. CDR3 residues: CASMVTARGTQYF. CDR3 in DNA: TGTGCCAGCATGGTGACAGCCCGAGGGACCCAGTACTTC.

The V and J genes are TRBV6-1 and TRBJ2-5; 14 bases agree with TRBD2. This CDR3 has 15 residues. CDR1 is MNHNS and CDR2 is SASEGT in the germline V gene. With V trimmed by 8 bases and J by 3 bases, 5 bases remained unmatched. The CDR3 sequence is CASVTGLAGEETQYF. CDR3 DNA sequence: TGTGCCAGCGTAACGGGACTAGCGGGAGAAGAGACCCAGTACTTC.

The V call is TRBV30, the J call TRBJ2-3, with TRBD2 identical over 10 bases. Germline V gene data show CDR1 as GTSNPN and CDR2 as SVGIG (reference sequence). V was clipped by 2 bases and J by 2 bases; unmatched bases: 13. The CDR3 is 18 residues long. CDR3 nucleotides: TGTGCCTGGAGTCTTACTAGCGGGACCAGGTCAACCACAGATACGCAGTATTTT. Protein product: CAWSLTSGTRSTTDTQYF.

The CDR3 loop is CASSVSQGRSADTQYF. DNA for the CDR3: TGTGCCAGCAGCGTATCTCAGGGGCGAAGTGCAGATACGCAGTATTTT. The chain is built from TRBV9 and TRBJ2-3; possible D gene TRBD1, 6 bases. This CDR3 is built from 16 residues. Trimming cost V 1 base and J 4 bases, with 16 bases left between them. Per germline, CDR1 SGDLS and CDR2 YYNGEE.

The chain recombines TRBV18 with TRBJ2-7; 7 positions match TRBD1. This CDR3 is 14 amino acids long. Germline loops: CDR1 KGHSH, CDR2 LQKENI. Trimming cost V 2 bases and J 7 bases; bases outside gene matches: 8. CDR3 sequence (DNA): TGTGCCAGCTCACCATCGCAGGGGGTGTATGAGCAGTACTTC. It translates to CASSPSQGVYEQYF. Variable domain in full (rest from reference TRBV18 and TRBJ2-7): NAGVMQNPRHLVRRRGQEARLRCSPMKGHSHVYWYRQLPEEGLKFMVYLQKENIIDESGMPKERFSAEFPKEGPSILRIQQVVRGDSAAYFCASSPSQGVYEQYFGPGTRLTVT.

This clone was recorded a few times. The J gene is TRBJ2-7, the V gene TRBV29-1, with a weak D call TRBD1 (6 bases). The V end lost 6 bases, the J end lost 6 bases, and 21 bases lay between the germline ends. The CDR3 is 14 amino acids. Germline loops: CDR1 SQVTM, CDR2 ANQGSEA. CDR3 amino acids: CSVKTGMGGGEQYF. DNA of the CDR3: TGCAGCGTGAAAACAGGGATGGGTGGTGGCGAGCAGTACTTC.

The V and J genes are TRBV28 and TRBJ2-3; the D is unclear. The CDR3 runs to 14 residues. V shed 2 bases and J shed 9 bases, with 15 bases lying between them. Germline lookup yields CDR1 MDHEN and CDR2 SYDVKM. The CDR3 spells CASSLRVTVATQYF. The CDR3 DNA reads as TGTGCCAGCAGTTTACGGGTGACGGTGGCGACGCAGTATTTT.